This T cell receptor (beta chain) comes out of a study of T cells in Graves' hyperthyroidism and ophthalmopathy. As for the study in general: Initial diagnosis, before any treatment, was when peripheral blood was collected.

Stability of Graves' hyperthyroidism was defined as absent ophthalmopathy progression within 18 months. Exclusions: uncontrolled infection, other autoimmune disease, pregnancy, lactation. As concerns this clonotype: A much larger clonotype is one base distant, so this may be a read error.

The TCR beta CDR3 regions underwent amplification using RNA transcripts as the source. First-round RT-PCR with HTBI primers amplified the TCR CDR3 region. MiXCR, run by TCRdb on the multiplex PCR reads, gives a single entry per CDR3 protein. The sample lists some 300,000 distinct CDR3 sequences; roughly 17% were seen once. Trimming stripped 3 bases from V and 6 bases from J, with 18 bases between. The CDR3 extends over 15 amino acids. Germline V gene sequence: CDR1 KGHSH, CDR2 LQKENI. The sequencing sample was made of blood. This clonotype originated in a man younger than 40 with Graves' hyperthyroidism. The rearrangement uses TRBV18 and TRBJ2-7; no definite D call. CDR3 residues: CASSPNGQYGGEQYF. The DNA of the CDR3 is TGTGCCAGCTCACCCAACGGGCAGTACGGCGGCGAGCAGTACTTC.